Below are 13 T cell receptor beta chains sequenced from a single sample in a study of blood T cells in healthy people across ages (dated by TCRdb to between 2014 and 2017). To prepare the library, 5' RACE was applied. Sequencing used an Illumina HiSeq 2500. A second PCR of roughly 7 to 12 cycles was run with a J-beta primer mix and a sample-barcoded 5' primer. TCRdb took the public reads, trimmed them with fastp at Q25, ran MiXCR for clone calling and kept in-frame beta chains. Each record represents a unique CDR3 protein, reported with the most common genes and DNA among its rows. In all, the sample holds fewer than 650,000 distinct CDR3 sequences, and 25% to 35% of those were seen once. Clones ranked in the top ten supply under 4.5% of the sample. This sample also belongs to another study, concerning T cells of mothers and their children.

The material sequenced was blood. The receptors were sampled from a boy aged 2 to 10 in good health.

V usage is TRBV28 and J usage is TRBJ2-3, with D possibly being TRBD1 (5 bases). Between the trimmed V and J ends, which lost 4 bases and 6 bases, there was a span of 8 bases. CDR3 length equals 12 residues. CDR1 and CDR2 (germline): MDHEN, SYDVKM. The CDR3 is CASSWGRDTQYF. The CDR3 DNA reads TGTGCCAGCAGTTGGGGCAGGGATACGCAGTATTTT.

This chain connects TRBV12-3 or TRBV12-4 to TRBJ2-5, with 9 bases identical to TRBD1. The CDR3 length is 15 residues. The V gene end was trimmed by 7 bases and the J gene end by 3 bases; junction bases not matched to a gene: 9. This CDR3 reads CASTIQGAREETQYF. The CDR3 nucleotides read TGTGCCAGCACCATACAGGGGGCGAGAGAAGAGACCCAGTACTTC.

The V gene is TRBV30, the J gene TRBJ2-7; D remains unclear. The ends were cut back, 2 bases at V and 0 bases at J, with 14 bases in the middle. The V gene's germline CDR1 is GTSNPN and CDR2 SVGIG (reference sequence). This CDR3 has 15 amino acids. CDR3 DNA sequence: TGTGCCTGGAGTATCGGTACACACAGCTCCTACGAGCAGTACTTC. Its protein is CAWSIGTHSSYEQYF.

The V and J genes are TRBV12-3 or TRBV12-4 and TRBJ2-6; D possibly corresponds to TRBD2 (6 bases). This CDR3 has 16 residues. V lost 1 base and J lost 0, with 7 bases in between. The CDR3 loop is CASSLERVSGANVLTF. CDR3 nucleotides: TGTGCCAGCAGTTTAGAGCGGGTCTCTGGGGCCAACGTCCTGACTTTC.

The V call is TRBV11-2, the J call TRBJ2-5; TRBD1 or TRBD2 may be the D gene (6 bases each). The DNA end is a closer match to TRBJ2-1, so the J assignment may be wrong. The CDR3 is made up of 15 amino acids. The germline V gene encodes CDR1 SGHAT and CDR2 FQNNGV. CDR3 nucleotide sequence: TGTGCCAGCAGCTTCCGGGGGTTAAGGGGGAATGAGCAGTTCTTC. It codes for CASSFRGLRGNEQFF.

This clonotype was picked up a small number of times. This CDR3 reads CSVVAGGLPNTDTQYF. DNA of the CDR3: TGCAGCGTTGTCGCGGGGGGGCTCCCAAACACAGATACGCAGTATTTT. J is TRBJ2-3 and V is TRBV29-1; 9 positions match TRBD2. CDR3 length: 16 residues. Unmatched junction bases numbered 10, after V lost 4 bases and J lost 2 bases. In germline, CDR1 is SQVTM, CDR2 ANQGSEA.

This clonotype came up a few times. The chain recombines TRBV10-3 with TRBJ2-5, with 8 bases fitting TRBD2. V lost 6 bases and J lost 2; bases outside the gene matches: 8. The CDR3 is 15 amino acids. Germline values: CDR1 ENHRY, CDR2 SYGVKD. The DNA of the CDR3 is TGTGCCATCAGGGGGGGTAGCGGGGAACAAGAGACCCAGTACTTC. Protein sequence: CAIRGGSGEQETQYF.

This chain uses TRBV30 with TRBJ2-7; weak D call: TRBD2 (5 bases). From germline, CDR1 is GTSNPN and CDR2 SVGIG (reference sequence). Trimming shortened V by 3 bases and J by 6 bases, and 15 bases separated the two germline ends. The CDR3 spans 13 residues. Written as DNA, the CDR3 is TGTGCCTGGAGCTCGGTAGAGGGTAGCGAGCAGTACTTC. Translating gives CAWSSVEGSEQYF.

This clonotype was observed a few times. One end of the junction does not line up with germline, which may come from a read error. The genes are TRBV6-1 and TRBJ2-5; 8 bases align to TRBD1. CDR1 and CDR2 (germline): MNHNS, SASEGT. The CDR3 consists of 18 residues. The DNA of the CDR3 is TGTACCAGCAGTGAACCTACCACAGGGGGTGGGGTTGAGGAGACCCAGTACTTC. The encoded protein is CTSSEPTTGGGVEETQYF.

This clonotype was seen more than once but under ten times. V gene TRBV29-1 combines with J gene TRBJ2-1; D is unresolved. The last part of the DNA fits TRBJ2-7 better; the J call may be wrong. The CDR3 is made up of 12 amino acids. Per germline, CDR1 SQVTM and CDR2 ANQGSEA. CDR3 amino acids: CSVVVAPYEQYF. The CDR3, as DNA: TGCAGCGTTGTTGTGGCACCCTACGAGCAGTACTTC.

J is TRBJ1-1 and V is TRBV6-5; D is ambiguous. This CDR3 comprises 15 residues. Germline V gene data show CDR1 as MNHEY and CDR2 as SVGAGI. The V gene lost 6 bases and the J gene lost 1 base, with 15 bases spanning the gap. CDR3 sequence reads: CASSKLGGRNTEAFF. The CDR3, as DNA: TGTGCCAGCAGCAAATTAGGAGGGAGGAACACTGAAGCTTTCTTT.

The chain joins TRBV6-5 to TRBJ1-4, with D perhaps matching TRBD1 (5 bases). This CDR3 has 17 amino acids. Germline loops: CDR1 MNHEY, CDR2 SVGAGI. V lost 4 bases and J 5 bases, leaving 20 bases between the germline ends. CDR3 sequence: CASSSKSRGTRNEKLFF. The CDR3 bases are TGTGCCAGCAGTTCTAAAAGCCGGGGGACTCGAAATGAAAAACTGTTTTTT.

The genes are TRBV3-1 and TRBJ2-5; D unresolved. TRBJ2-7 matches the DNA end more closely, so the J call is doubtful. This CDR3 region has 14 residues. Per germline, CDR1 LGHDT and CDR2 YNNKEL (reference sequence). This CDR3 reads CASSRGRSSYEQYF. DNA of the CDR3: TGTGCCAGCAGTCGCGGACGGAGCTCCTACGAGCAGTACTTC.